The entry below gives a single T cell receptor (beta chain) sequence along with its context. What antigen it recognizes has not been identified. The germline V gene encodes CDR1 SGHDN and CDR2 FVKESK. The CDR3 starts with the cysteine, ends with the phenylalanine, and has 15 residues. CDR3 DNA is the only sequence kept; it has 45 bases, read in frame from the first base. The junction shows trimming of 1 base on V and 4 bases on J, plus 13 bases between the germline ends. The record originates from a study of cytomegalovirus exposure and HLA in healthy donors (dated by TCRdb to about 2017). At the level of the whole study: An earlier analysis of roughly 500 of the donors reported about 290 Gb of sequence data and around 110 million unique TCR beta sequences from 150 million to 200 million T cells. An early release that covered some 640 HLA-typed donors contained approximately 320 gigabases of sequencing data and tens of millions of unique TCR sequences. The genetic ancestry cluster associated with self-reported Caucasian donors included about four fifths of the roughly 400 genotyped donors. The study was designed to test whether signatures of past pathogen exposure could be identified by cataloging public T cell receptors. The T cell repertoires of 666 subjects were profiled by immunosequencing and related to cytomegalovirus serostatus. In addition to the first cohort of several hundred subjects, a separate validation cohort of under 150 different subjects was used. To predict cytomegalovirus infection status, the study combined high-throughput TCR immunosequencing, statistical association of individual TCRs with disease status, and machine learning. A later analysis re-analyzed previously published TCR beta repertoires from approximately 700 donors and added high-resolution HLA genotyping to study TCR occurrence patterns. In the later analysis, no new phenotypic data were used to find candidate immune exposures; instead, reliance was placed on TCR beta sequences and their occurrence across donors. An earlier analysis of several hundred of the donors applied high-throughput TCR beta sequencing to assess whether each TCR beta V gene segment acted as functional or pseudogenic. Donor age, sex, ethnicity and CMV serostatus were compiled together with the repertoire data. A later genetic analysis used genome-wide SNP genotypes for about three fifths of the 666 donors, treating that subset as a discovery cohort. Every discovery cohort repertoire had been produced on one sequencing platform. HLA typing covered class I and class II loci at four-digit resolution. Typing coverage varied by locus: roughly 620-640 donors for A, B, C, DRB1 and DQB1; approximately 500 for DQA1; more than 600 for DPA1; roughly 450 for DPB1. A few DR-DQ haplotypes were treated as single units for association and clustering because of strong linkage in the cohort. On average, 235,054 unique TCR beta nucleotide sequences were sequenced per donor among some 430 genotyped donors of the cohort, with around 19% of those sequences being non-productive.

The paper as a whole reports these results and caveats: It was suggested by the authors that the approach could potentially be generalized to other disease states and immunological phenotypes. A later genetic analysis reported fewer N-insertions in productive TCRs among donors in an Asian-associated ancestry cluster than the roughly 650-donor mean. Compared with equally common non-associated chains, HLA-associated TCR beta chains in a later analysis were more clonally expanded and had lower generation probabilities. In both the original and validation cohorts, the classifier was reported to diagnose cytomegalovirus status with high specificity and sensitivity. HLA typing was unavailable for some donors at each locus, so association tests used only the typed subset. The sequencing pipeline was judged likely to have produced a cluster of highly shared sequence variants as a technical artifact. A later analysis associated about 17,000 TCR beta sequences with specific HLA alleles at a false discovery rate of 0.05. According to a later analysis, most CMV-associated TCR beta chains appeared to be HLA-restricted, and the HLA associations seemed to be driven largely by CMV exposure. In an earlier analysis of 587 of the donors, most TCR beta V segments appeared in productive rearrangements about 87% or about 30% of the time, broadly matching IMGT annotations. Several of the top co-occurrence clusters appeared to be linked to parvovirus B19, influenza, CMV and Epstein-Barr virus, according to a later analysis. The 87-base-pair reads could not distinguish some IMGT-functional V segments, including TRBV6-2 and TRBV6-3, so those segments were excluded. This cohort had only TCR beta chains sequenced, and the lack of alpha or paired-chain data limited which features could be detected. For the cohort, immune exposure information was limited to CMV serostatus. When HLA alleles, especially DR and DQ, strongly co-occurred, TCR associations were difficult to assign to individual alleles. A further reported finding was that TCR beta sequences accurately predicted the HLA-A and HLA-B alleles for most subjects in the first cohort. Linkage disequilibrium might explain the correlated functional status among segregating V segments, but an unknown experimental factor could not be ruled out. In vitro tests confirmed that a few of the cytomegalovirus-associated TCR beta chains recognize cytomegalovirus antigens. Some 15 rarely observed V segments, including chromosome 9 orphons, were excluded from the earlier analysis of 550 to 700 of the donors because counts were too low. Most TCR sequences were seen in very few donors, while some public TCRs were found in many individuals. In a later analysis, TCR association rates were found to vary across HLA loci, with the most associated TCRs seen for DRB1 alleles and the fewest for HLA-C alleles. Roughly uniform sequencing depth across donors was assumed in presence/absence analyses, although this assumption may not hold. In a later genetic analysis, a missense DCLRE1C variant was associated with V-gene and J-gene trimming of TCR beta chains, and the association was replicated in an independent cohort. A total of 164 TCR beta chains were listed by the study as associated with cytomegalovirus.

The cohort consisted of hundreds of healthy bone marrow donors. All cohort members were sampled while nominally healthy, although unrecorded immune exposures were likely present. The donor tested CMV seronegative, placing the donor among the 350 to 400 seronegative members of the cohort. A peripheral blood sample was provided by each donor, and peripheral blood mononuclear cells were used for TCR beta sequencing. Genomic DNA extraction from the blood cell samples was performed with the Qiagen DNeasy Blood Extraction Kit. Libraries were prepared through the immunoSEQ multiplex PCR assay. For the multiplex PCR, a mixture combining 60 forward primers for TCR Vbeta segments and 13 reverse primers for TCR Jbeta segments was used. A multiplex PCR assay on genomic DNA amplified the CDR3 region of rearranged TCR beta genes. On the Illumina HiSeq System, the amplified TCR beta libraries were sequenced as 87-base-pair reads. Per the original workflow: A later analysis counted tens of millions of unique TCR beta chains across the 666 repertoires, and 10 million to 11 million of these chains were shared by at least two donors. Raw reads were error-corrected and collapsed into unique sequences with a nearest-neighbor algorithm that merged closely related sequences to remove PCR and sequencing errors. CDR3 sequences were aligned to IMGT reference sequences to assign V, D and J gene segments. For a sequence to be retained, a match of at least six nucleotides to both a V gene segment and a J gene segment was required. Rearrangements were called productive when the CDR3 lacked stop codons and stayed in frame with V and J; all others were non-productive. Following IMGT convention, CDR3 was defined as the stretch from the second conserved V-encoded cysteine to the conserved J-encoded phenylalanine. The earlier analysis of some 540 of the donors excluded any sequence lacking an unambiguous match to a single V gene segment. An earlier analysis of a few hundred of the donors called V segments functional above 56.7% productive rearrangements and segregating when the between-donor standard deviation exceeded 5%. A statistical classification framework was built for diagnosing cytomegalovirus status from the catalog of TCR beta chain sequences. A later analysis assigned V and J genes by comparing TCR nucleotide sequences with IMGT/GENE-DB human TR gene sequences. The TCRdist pipeline was used in a later analysis to assign CDR3 sequences and most-parsimonious VDJ recombination scenarios. In a later analysis, each TCR beta chain was defined by its CDR3 amino acid sequence together with its V-gene family, and reads lacking a unique V-gene family were excluded. In a later analysis, 450 to 600 highly shared, low-generation-probability nucleotide sequences were removed to address suspected cross-contamination and a sequencing artifact. In a later analysis, a clonal expansion index was calculated for each public chain from normalized within-repertoire ranks of inferred template counts. Generation probabilities in a later analysis came from a VDJ recombination model fitted to out-of-frame rearrangements, and those results were checked against IGoR. In a later analysis, hypergeometric tests were used to score TCR-TCR, TCR-HLA and TCR-CMV co-occurrence, with a repertoire-size bias correction applied to TCR pairs. False discovery rates were estimated in a later analysis by permuting HLA or CMV assignments 20 times. In a later analysis, co-occurring TCRs were grouped using DBSCAN, with TCRdist sequence similarity added in when clustering inside HLA-allele-positive subsets. For co-occurrence clustering, repertoires with fewer than 30,000 or more than 120,000 public chains were excluded, along with roughly 5 repertoires with anomalous nucleotide sharing. TCRdb's version of the immuneACCESS table is confined to in-frame rearrangements and falls short of the full clone set. An unresolved V gene accounts for under half of the shortfall where checked; the remainder is of unknown origin. From that table come the V and J calls and clone size; the DNA was used to work out D and trimming. This sample's clone table shows 100,000 to 150,000 clones. About 1.6% of the sample comes from the top ten.

The sequenced material came from PBMCs. This TCR came from a woman aged 40 to 50 in good health and CMV-seronegative. The V gene is TRBV14 and the J gene is TRBJ1-2; the D region possibly corresponds to TRBD1 (6 bases align). CDR3 region: CASSQGHGQLYGYTF. The DNA reads TGTGCCAGCAGCCAAGGACACGGACAGCTCTATGGCTACACCTTC.